This T cell receptor (beta chain) emerged from a study of blood T cell repertoires in COVID-19. On the study more broadly: Acute-phase and convalescent COVID-19 samples originated in the United States, Italy and Spain. Sources were T cells, B-cell-depleted T cells, or PBMCs; the material itself was cDNA or gDNA.

As handled by the study authors: Amplifying reference gene primers gave estimates of nucleated cell counts. The method was immunoSEQ multiplex PCR; TCRdb's version includes in-frame clones alone and lacks a portion of them. From that table come the V and J calls and clone size; the DNA was used to work out D and trimming. The sample includes 150,000 to 200,000 clones, 86% of them seen just once. Only one count was recorded for this clone. This clonotype was obtained from a man in his 70s with active or convalescent COVID-19. The source material was peripheral blood.

This chain's CDR3 is CASSLAGTGVRSPLHF. The CDR3 nucleotides read TGTGCCAGCAGCTTAGCGGGGACAGGGGTGAGATCACCCCTCCACTTT. V gene TRBV7-9 combines with J gene TRBJ1-6, with 10 bases aligning to TRBD1. The CDR3 sequence is 16 residues long. Germline V gene data show CDR1 as SEHNR and CDR2 as FQNEAQ (reference sequence). V shed 0 bases, J shed 10 bases, and the junction held 6 bases outside the gene matches.